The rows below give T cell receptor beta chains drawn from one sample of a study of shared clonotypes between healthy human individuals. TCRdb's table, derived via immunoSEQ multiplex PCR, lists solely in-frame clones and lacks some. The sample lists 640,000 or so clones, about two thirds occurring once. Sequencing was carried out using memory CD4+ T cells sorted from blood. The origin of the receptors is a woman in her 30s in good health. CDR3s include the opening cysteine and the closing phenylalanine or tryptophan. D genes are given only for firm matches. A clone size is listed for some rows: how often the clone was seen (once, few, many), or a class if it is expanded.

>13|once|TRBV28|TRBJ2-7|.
CASFRDGAYEQYF
TGTGCCAGCTTCCGCGACGGCGCCTACGAGCAGTACTTC
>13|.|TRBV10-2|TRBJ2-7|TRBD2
CASSELADGEQYF
TGCGCCAGCAGTGAGCTAGCGGATGGGGAGCAGTACTTC
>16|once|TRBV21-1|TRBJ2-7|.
CASITSGLADSYEQYF
TGTGCCAGCATCACCTCGGGACTAGCGGACTCCTACGAGCAGTACTTC
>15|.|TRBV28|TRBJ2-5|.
CASSSNQKWKETQYF
TGTGCCAGCAGTTCTAATCAAAAGTGGAAAGAGACCCAGTACTTC
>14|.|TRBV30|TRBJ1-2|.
CAWRSPAAGYGYTF
TGTGCCTGGAGGTCCCCGGCGGCTGGCTATGGCTACACCTTC
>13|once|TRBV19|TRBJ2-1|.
CASSSLAYNEQFF
TGTGCCAGTAGTAGTCTGGCCTACAATGAGCAGTTCTTC
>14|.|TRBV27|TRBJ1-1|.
CASSFNRDNTEAFF
TGTGCCAGCAGTTTTAACAGGGATAACACTGAAGCTTTCTTT
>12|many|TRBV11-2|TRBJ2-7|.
CASSLGPTGIFF
TGTGCCAGCAGCTTAGGGCCCACCGGGATCTTCTTC
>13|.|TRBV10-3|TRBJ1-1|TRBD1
CAISEWTGEEAFF
TGTGCCATCAGTGAATGGACAGGGGAGGAAGCTTTCTTT
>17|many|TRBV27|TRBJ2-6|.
CASSPGPSDSGANVLTF
TGTGCCAGCAGTCCGGGACCGTCCGACTCTGGGGCCAACGTCCTGACTTTC